This record looks at one T cell receptor (beta chain) sequence and its context. No antigen is known for it. Cells defined as naive were viable CD3+CD4+ or CD3+CD8+ and CCR7+CD45RA+CD45RO-CD95-CD27+CD28+. The CDR3 loop spans 15 amino acids. V lost 1 base, J lost 3 bases, and 13 bases lay in between. The germline V gene has CDR1 LNHDA and CDR2 SQIVND (reference sequence). These data are taken from a study of T cells after posttransplantation cyclophosphamide. Study outcomes and limitations: After PTCy, TRB diversity resembled that of CNI/methotrexate controls.

TCRdb keeps only in-frame clones here, not all; method: immunoSEQ multiplex PCR. The sample carries 21,000 or so clones, approximately 98% recorded once. The chain uses TRBV19 and TRBJ2-7, with a possible D match to TRBD1 (6 bases). This receptor was identified in a man aged 35 to 55 in good health, CMV-negative, and a related stem cell transplant donor. The material sequenced was naive CD8+ T cells sorted from PBMCs. CDR3 in amino acids: CASSIALTGGYEQYF. The CDR3 region has the DNA TGTGCCAGTAGTATAGCCTTGACAGGAGGCTACGAGCAGTACTTC.